This entry features one T cell receptor beta chain sequence. Authors' processing steps: From reference gene primer amplification, estimates of nucleated cell counts were derived. Assay used: immunoSEQ multiplex PCR; TCRdb lists only in-frame clones, some missing. V, J and clone size are those of that table, while D and trimming were read from the DNA. The data contain some 80,000 clones, 90% of them singletons. CDR3 length equals 16 residues. Germline V lookup: CDR1 LGHNA, CDR2 YNFKEQ. Unmatched junction bases numbered 4, after V lost 1 base and J lost 5 bases. The data stem from a study of blood T cell repertoires in COVID-19. Overall study context: Samples came from the United States, Italy and Spain, spanning acute and convalescent COVID-19. T cells, B-cell-depleted T cells, or PBMCs provided the cDNA or gDNA that served as material.

Sample: peripheral blood. The clonotype was recovered from an elderly woman with active or convalescent COVID-19. The V gene is TRBV4-2, the J gene TRBJ2-3; TRBD1 matches 12 bases. CDR3 sequence: CASSQVGQGAKDTQYF. Here the CDR3 DNA reads TGTGCCAGCAGCCAAGTGGGACAGGGGGCGAAAGATACGCAGTATTTT.